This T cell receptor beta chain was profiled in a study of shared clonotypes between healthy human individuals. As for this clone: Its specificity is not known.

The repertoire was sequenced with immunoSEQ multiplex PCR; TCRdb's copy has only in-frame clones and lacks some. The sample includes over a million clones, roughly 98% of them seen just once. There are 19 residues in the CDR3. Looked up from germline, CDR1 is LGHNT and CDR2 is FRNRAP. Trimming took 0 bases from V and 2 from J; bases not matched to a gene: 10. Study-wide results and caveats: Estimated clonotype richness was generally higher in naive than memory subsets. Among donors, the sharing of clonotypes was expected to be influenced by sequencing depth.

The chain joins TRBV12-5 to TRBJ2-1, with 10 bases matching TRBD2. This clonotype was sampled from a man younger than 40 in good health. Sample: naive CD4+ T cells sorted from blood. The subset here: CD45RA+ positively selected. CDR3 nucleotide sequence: TGTGCTAGTGGTTTGGTAATTAGCGGGAGGAGAGGGCCCTACAATGAGCAGTTCTTC. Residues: CASGLVISGRRGPYNEQFF.